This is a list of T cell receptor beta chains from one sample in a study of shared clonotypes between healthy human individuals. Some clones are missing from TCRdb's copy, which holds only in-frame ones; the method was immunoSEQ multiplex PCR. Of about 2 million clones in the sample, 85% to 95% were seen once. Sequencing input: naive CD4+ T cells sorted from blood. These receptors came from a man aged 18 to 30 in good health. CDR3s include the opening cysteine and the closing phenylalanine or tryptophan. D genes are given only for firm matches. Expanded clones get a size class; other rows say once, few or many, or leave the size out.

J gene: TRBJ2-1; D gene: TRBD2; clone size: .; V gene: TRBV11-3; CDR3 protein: CASSTGLAGGGNEQFF; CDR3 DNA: TGTGCCAGCAGCACCGGACTAGCGGGAGGCGGGAATGAGCAGTTCTTC
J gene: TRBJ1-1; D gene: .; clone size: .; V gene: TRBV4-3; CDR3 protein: CASSLHIQNTEAFF; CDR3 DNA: TGCGCCAGCAGCCTCCATATCCAGAACACTGAAGCTTTCTTT
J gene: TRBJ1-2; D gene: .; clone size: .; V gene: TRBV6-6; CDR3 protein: CASSDSGRRYGYTF; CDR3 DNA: TGTGCCAGCAGCGATTCGGGACGGAGGTATGGCTACACCTTC
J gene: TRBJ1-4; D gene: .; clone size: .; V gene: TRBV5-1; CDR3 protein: CASSLRGSVGSEKLFF; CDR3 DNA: TGCGCCAGCAGCTTGAGGGGGTCGGTGGGTAGTGAAAAACTGTTTTTT
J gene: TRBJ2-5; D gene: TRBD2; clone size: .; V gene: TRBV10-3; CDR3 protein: CAISGGGLVGETQYF; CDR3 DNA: TGTGCCATCAGTGGTGGGGGACTAGTAGGGGAGACCCAGTACTTC
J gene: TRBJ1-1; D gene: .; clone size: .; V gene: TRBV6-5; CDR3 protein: CASSYKVGRRTEAFF; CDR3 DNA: TGTGCCAGCAGTTACAAAGTGGGGCGCCGGACTGAAGCTTTCTTT
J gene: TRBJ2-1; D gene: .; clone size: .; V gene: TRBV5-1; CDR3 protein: CASSWTSSYSYNEQFF; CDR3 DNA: TGCGCCAGCAGCTGGACGTCCAGTTACTCCTACAATGAGCAGTTCTTC
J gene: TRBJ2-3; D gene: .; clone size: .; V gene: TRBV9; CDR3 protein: CASTPDQGTDTQYF; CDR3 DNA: TGTGCCAGCACTCCGGACCAAGGCACAGATACGCAGTATTTT
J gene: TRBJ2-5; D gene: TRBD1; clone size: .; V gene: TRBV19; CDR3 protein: CASMEQGGVAETQYF; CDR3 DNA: TGTGCCAGTATGGAACAGGGGGGAGTGGCAGAGACCCAGTACTTC
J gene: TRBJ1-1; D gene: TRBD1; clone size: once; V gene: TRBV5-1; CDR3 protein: CASSLGFETGRNTEAFF; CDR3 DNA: TGCGCCAGCAGCTTGGGATTTGAGACAGGGCGAAACACTGAAGCTTTCTTT
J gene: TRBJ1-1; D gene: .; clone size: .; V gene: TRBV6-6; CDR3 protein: CASSYPGVNTEAFF; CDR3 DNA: TGTGCCAGCAGTTATCCGGGGGTGAACACTGAAGCTTTCTTT
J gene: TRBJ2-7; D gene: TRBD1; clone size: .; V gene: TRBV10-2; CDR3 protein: CASRGDRDREYEQYF; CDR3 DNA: TGCGCCAGCAGAGGCGACCGGGACAGGGAATACGAGCAGTACTTC
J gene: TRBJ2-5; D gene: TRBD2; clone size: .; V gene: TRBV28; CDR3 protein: CASSFRTSGGLQETQYF; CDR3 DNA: TGTGCCAGCAGTTTCCGGACTAGCGGGGGACTCCAAGAGACCCAGTACTTC
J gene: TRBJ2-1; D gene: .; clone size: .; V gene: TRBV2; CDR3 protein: CASRELLGPLEQFF; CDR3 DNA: TGTGCCAGCAGGGAATTACTAGGCCCCCTTGAGCAGTTCTTC
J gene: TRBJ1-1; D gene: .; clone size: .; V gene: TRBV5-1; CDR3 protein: CASSFTGMNTEAFF; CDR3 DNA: TGCGCCAGCAGCTTCACAGGCATGAACACTGAAGCTTTCTTT
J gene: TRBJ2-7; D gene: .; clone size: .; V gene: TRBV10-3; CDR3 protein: CAIGTTYEQYF; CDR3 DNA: TGTGCCATCGGGACGACCTACGAGCAGTACTTC
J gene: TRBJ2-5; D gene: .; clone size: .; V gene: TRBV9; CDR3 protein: CASSVGGQETQYF; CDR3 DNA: TGTGCCAGCAGCGTAGGAGGCCAAGAGACCCAGTACTTC
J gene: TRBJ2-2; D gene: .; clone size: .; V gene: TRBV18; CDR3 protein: CASSPPGHSGRELFF; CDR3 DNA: TGTGCCAGCTCACCACCGGGCCATTCTGGGAGGGAGCTGTTTTTT
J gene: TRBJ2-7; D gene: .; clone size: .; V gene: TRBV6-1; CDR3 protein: CASSLLHRVGYEQYF; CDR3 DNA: TGTGCCAGCAGCTTATTACACAGGGTAGGCTACGAGCAGTACTTC
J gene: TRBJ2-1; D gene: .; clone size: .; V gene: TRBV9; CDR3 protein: CASSNKGSFSYNEQFF; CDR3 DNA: TGTGCCAGCAGTAACAAGGGGTCTTTCTCCTACAATGAGCAGTTCTTC
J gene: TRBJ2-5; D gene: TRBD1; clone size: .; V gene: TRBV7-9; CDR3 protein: CASGLGGSRETQYF; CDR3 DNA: TGTGCCAGCGGCCTAGGGGGCTCCCGAGAGACCCAGTACTTC
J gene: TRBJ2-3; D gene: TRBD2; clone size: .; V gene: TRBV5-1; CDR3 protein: CASSSGLAGRADTQYF; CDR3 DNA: TGCGCCAGCAGCTCGGGACTAGCGGGTCGTGCAGATACGCAGTATTTT
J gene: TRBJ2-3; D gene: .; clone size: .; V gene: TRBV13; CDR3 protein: CASSPTGWGSSTDTQYF; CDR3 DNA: TGTGCCAGCAGTCCAACCGGGTGGGGCTCTAGCACAGATACGCAGTATTTT
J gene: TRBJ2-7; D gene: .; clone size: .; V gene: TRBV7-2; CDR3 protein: CASSLAFLDLYEQYF; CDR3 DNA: TGTGCCAGCAGCTTAGCGTTCTTGGATCTCTACGAGCAGTACTTC
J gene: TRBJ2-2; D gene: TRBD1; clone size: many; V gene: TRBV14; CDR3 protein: CASSQRTGANTGELFF; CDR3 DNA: TGTGCCAGCAGCCAGAGGACAGGGGCGAACACCGGGGAGCTGTTTTTT
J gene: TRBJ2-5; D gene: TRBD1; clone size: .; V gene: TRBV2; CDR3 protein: CASSRDRGEETQYF; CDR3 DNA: TGTGCCAGCAGCCGGGACAGGGGGGAAGAGACCCAGTACTTC
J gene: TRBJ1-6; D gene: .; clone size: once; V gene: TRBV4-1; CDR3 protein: CASSQGGARRTVNSPLHF; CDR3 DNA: TGCGCCAGCAGCCAAGGTGGAGCACGACGAACGGTCAATTCACCCCTCCACTTT
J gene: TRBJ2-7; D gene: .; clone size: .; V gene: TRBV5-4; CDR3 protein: CASSVPSSYEQYF; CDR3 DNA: TGTGCCAGCAGCGTACCGAGCTCCTACGAGCAGTACTTC
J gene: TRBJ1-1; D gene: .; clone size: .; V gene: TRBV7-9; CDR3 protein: CASSVSGTVNTEAFF; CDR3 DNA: TGTGCCAGCAGCGTCTCCGGGACGGTGAACACTGAAGCTTTCTTT
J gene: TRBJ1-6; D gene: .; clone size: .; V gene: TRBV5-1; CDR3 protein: CASSYVGDSGTSPLHF; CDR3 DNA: TGCGCCAGCAGCTATGTAGGGGATTCTGGCACTTCACCCCTCCACTTT
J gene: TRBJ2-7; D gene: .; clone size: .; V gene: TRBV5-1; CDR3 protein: CASSLVADYEQYF; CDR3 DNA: TGCGCCAGCAGCTTGGTGGCCGACTACGAGCAGTACTTC
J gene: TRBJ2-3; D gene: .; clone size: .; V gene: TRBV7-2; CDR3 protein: CASSLELGSTDTQYF; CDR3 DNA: TGTGCCAGCAGCTTAGAACTAGGAAGCACAGATACGCAGTATTTT
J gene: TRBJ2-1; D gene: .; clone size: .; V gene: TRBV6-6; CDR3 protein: CASRWGQSIRFEEQFF; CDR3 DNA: TGTGCCAGCAGGTGGGGCCAATCTATTAGGTTTGAGGAGCAGTTCTTC